This TCR beta chain came from a study of radiotherapy plus CTLA-4 blockade in lung cancer. Study background: An objective response was seen in 15% to 20% of patients, and disease control in roughly 28%.

CTLA-4 blockade with ipilimumab, together with focal radiation, was given to patients with chemo-refractory metastatic non-small-cell lung cancer. This clone was detected only once. Its specificity is unknown. Overall study results and limits: Reportedly, early blood T cell clone dynamics best predicted response, with interferon-beta. Radiotherapy plus ipilimumab was followed by expansion in blood of tumor-derived TCR clones.

CDR1 and CDR2 (germline): MNHEY, SMNVEV (reference sequence). The CDR3 contains 14 residues. With V trimmed by 6 bases and J by 4 bases, 8 bases remained unmatched. Method: immunoSEQ multiplex PCR; TCRdb's copy keeps in-frame clones and lacks some. The sample lists more than 75,000 clones; 82% were seen once. This material consisted of peripheral blood, taken from a patient treated with radiotherapy plus ipilimumab. The source of this sequence is a human donor with non-small cell lung cancer that progressed on radiotherapy plus ipilimumab. The V call is TRBV27, the J call TRBJ1-2; 7 nucleotides line up with TRBD1. CDR3 sequence reads: CASRNTGAIYGYTF. The CDR3 bases are TGTGCCAGCAGAAATACAGGGGCGATCTATGGCTACACCTTC.